The 11 T cell receptor beta chains reported below all come from one sample, sequenced in a study of technical replicates of blood from a few donors. The protocol was immunoSEQ multiplex PCR, while the TCRdb copy is restricted to in-frame clones and leaves out a portion. Here the sample spans tens of thousands of clones, 90% to 95% being singletons. What was sequenced was T cells isolated from PBMCs. These receptors originate from a human donor in good health.

This chain uses TRBV6-1 with TRBJ1-2; 7 positions agree with TRBD1. Germline trimming cut 7 bases from V and 5 bases from J; bases unmatched to any gene: 4. CDR1 MNHNS and CDR2 SASEGT come from the germline V gene. The CDR3 is made up of 12 amino acids. CDR3 DNA: TGTGCCAGCAATGGACAGGTTTATGGCTACACCTTC. The encoded protein is CASNGQVYGYTF.

This clone came up once. The chain employs TRBV9 and TRBJ2-1, with D possibly matching TRBD2 (6 bases). The CDR3 is 16 residues long. Trimming took 4 bases from V and 0 from J, leaving 14 bases between them. CDR1 is SGDLS and CDR2 is YYNGEE in the germline V gene. The CDR3 sequence is CASSLRGTFSYNEQFF. The CDR3 DNA is TGTGCCAGCAGCTTAAGAGGGACTTTCTCCTACAATGAGCAGTTCTTC.

J is TRBJ2-6 and V is TRBV23-1; D perhaps matches TRBD1 (5 bases). TRBV23-1 is an ORF for which the function is uncertain. CDR3 length: 20 amino acids. Trimming took off 0 bases at V and 0 bases at J, with 18 bases between the two ends. CDR3: CASSQSGSTAYSSGANVLTF. The CDR3 DNA reads as TGCGCCAGCAGTCAATCTGGGTCGACAGCTTATTCCTCTGGGGCCAACGTCCTGACTTTC.

This sequence joins TRBV27 and TRBJ2-1; D may be TRBD2 (5 bases). The CDR3 runs to 14 residues. The germline V and J ends were trimmed by 8 bases and 3 bases, with 14 bases remaining between them. Germline V gene sequence: CDR1 MNHEY, CDR2 SMNVEV (reference sequence). CDR3 nucleotide sequence: TGTGCCAGCGGACGATCGGGATTCTACAATGAGCAGTTCTTC. Translating it yields CASGRSGFYNEQFF.

V is TRBV10-3 and J is TRBJ2-1; no firm D call. Trimming took off 1 base at V and 0 bases at J, with 16 bases between the two ends. The CDR3 sequence is 18 residues long. The germline CDR1 and CDR2 sequences are ENHRY and SYGVKD. The CDR3 reads CAISEFPLRVSSYNEQFF. DNA for the CDR3: TGTGCCATCAGTGAGTTCCCCCTTCGGGTGAGCTCCTACAATGAGCAGTTCTTC.

The J gene is TRBJ2-1, the V gene TRBV5-1; a possible D gene is TRBD2 (6 bases). This CDR3 has 16 residues. The ends were cut back, 0 bases at V and 0 bases at J, with 10 bases in the middle. The germline CDR1 and CDR2 sequences are SGHRS and YFSETQ. The CDR3 nucleotides are TGCGCCAGCAGCTTGGATCCAGCGGGCTCCTACAATGAGCAGTTCTTC. Amino acid sequence: CASSLDPAGSYNEQFF.

This clone was detected only once. The chain uses TRBV7-9 and TRBJ2-1, with D hard to call. Germline loops: CDR1 SEHNR, CDR2 FQNEAQ (reference sequence). Trimming shortened V by 0 bases and J by 6 bases, and 15 bases separated the two germline ends. The CDR3 sequence is 16 residues long. The CDR3 nucleotides read TGTGCCAGCAGCTTAGCGCAGGTTACGGTTGGCAATGAGCAGTTCTTC. Amino acids: CASSLAQVTVGNEQFF.

The V gene is TRBV6-1, the J gene TRBJ1-2; 8 bases agree with TRBD1. Germline CDR1 and CDR2: MNHNS and SASEGT. Trimming cost V 6 bases and J 4 bases; bases outside gene matches: 7. The CDR3 covers 14 residues. The CDR3 bases are TGTGCCAGCAGCCCGACAGGGGAGGCCTATGGCTACACCTTC. Translating it yields CASSPTGEAYGYTF.

J is TRBJ1-1 and V is TRBV19; 8 nucleotides line up with TRBD1. This CDR3 spans 13 amino acids. J gave up 7 bases and V 4 bases, and 5 bases lay outside the gene matches. CDR1 and CDR2 (germline): LNHDA, SQIVND (reference sequence). The CDR3 spells CASSRDRLGEAFF. CDR3 nucleotides: TGTGCCAGTAGTAGGGACAGGCTTGGTGAAGCTTTCTTT.

V usage is TRBV9 and J usage is TRBJ2-5; possible D gene TRBD2, 6 bases. Germline-derived CDR1 and CDR2 are SGDLS and YYNGEE. The CDR3 is made up of 15 amino acids. Trimming pared 2 bases from V and 5 bases from J, leaving 16 bases between. CDR3 residues: CASSVNSGVGETQYF. For the CDR3, the DNA is TGTGCCAGCAGCGTTAACTCGGGGGTAGGGGAGACCCAGTACTTC.

This chain joins TRBV5-6 and TRBJ2-2, with unresolved D. Germline loops: CDR1 SGHDT, CDR2 YYEEEE. V was shortened by 6 bases and J by 5 bases, with 8 bases between the two germline ends. CDR3 size: 12 residues. CDR3: CASTRETGELFF. DNA for the CDR3: TGTGCCAGCACAAGAGAAACCGGGGAGCTGTTTTTT.